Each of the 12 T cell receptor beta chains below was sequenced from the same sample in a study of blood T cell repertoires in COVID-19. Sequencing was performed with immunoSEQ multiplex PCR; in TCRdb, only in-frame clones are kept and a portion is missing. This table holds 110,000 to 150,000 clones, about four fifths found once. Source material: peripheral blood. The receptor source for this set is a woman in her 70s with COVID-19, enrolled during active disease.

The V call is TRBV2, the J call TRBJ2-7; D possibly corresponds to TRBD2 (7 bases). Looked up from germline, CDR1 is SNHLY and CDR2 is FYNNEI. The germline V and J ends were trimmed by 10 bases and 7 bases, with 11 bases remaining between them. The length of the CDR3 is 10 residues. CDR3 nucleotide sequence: TGTGCCACGGAGGGGGGGGAGCAGTACTTC. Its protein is CATEGGEQYF.

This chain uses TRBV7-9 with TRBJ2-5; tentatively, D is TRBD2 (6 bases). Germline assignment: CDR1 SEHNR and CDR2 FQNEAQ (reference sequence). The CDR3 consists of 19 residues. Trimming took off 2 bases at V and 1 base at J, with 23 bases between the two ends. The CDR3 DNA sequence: TGTGCCAGCAGCTTATTTAGAGGGATAGCAGGGAGGTTCCAAGAGACCCAGTACTTC. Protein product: CASSLFRGIAGRFQETQYF. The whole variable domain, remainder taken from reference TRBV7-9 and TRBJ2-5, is DTGVSQNPRHKITKRGQNVTFRCDPISEHNRLYWYRQTLGQGPEFLTYFQNEAQLEKSRLLSDRFSAERPKGSFSTLEIQRTEQGDSAMYLCASSLFRGIAGRFQETQYFGPGTRLLVL.

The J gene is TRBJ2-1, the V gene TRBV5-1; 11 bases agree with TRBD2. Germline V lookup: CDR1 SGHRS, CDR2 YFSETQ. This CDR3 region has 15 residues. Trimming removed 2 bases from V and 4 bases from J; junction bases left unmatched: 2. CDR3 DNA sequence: TGCGCCAGCAGCTTTAGCGGGGGGGTTTACAATGAGCAGTTCTTC. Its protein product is CASSFSGGVYNEQFF.

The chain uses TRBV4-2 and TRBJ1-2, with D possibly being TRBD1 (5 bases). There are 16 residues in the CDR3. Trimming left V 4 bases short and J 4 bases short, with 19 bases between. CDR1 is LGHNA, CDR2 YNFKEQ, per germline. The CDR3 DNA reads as TGTGCCAGCAGCCCCCGGGACTCCCCGGATCCCTATGGCTACACCTTC. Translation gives CASSPRDSPDPYGYTF.

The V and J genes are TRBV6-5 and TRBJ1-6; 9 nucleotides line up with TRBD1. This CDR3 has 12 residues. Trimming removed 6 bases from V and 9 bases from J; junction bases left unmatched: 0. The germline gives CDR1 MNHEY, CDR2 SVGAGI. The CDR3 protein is CASRGQGSPLHF. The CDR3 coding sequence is TGTGCCAGCAGGGGACAGGGTTCACCCCTCCACTTT.

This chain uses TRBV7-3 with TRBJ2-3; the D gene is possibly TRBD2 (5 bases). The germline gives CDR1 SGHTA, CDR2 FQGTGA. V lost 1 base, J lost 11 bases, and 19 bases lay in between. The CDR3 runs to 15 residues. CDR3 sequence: CASSLMGGPGMGQYF. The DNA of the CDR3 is TGTGCCAGCAGCTTAATGGGCGGCCCGGGAATGGGGCAGTATTTT. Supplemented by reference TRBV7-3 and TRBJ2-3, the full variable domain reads GAGVSQTPSNKVTEKGKYVELRCDPISGHTALYWYRQSLGQGPEFLIYFQGTGAADDSGLPNDRFFAVRPEGSVSTLKIQRTERGDSAVYLCASSLMGGPGMGQYFGPGTRLTVL.

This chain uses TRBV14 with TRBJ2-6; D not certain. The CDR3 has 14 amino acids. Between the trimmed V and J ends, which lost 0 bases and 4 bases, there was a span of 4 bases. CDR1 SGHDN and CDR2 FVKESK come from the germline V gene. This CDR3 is CASSQDAGANVLTF. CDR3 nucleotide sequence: TGTGCCAGCAGCCAAGACGCGGGGGCCAACGTCCTGACTTTC.

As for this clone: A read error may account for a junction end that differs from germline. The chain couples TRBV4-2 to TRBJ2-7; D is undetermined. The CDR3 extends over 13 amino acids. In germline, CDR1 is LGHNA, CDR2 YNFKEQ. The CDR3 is CASSQEPSPPVVF. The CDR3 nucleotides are TGTGCCAGCAGCCAAGAACCGTCCCCCCCAGTCGTTTTC.

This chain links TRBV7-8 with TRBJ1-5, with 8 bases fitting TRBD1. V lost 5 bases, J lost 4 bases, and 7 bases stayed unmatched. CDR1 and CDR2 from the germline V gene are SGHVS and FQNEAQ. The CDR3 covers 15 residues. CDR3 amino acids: CASSLDRGTNQPQHF. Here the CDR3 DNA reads TGTGCCAGCAGCCTTGACAGGGGCACTAATCAGCCCCAGCATTTT.

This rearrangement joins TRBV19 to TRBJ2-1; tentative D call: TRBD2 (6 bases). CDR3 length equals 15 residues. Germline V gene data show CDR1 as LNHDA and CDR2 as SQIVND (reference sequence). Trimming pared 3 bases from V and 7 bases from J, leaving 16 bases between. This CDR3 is CASSMGFGGMNEQFF. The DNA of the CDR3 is TGTGCCAGTAGTATGGGTTTCGGAGGGATGAATGAGCAGTTCTTC.

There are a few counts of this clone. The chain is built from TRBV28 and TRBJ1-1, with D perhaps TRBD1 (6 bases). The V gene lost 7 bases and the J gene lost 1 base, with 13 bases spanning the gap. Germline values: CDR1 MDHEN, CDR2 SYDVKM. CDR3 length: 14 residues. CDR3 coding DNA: TGTGCCAGCACCCCGGGGGGCAGGAACACTGAAGCTTTCTTT. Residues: CASTPGGRNTEAFF. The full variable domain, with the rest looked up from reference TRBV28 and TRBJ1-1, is DVKVTQSSRYLVKRTGEKVFLECVQDMDHENMFWYRQDPGLGLRLIYFSYDVKMKEKGDIPEGYSVSREKKERFSLILESASTNQTSMYLCASTPGGRNTEAFFGQGTRLTVV.

The DNA of the CDR3 is TGTGCCTGGGGTGAGGGGGCCGGGGAGACCCAGTACTTC. This sequence encodes CAWGEGAGETQYF. This chain links TRBV30 with TRBJ2-5; 7 bases map to TRBD1. There are 13 residues in the CDR3. The V and J ends lost 5 bases and 5 bases, in that order; junction bases with no gene match: 8. The germline gives CDR1 GTSNPN, CDR2 SVGIG (reference sequence).